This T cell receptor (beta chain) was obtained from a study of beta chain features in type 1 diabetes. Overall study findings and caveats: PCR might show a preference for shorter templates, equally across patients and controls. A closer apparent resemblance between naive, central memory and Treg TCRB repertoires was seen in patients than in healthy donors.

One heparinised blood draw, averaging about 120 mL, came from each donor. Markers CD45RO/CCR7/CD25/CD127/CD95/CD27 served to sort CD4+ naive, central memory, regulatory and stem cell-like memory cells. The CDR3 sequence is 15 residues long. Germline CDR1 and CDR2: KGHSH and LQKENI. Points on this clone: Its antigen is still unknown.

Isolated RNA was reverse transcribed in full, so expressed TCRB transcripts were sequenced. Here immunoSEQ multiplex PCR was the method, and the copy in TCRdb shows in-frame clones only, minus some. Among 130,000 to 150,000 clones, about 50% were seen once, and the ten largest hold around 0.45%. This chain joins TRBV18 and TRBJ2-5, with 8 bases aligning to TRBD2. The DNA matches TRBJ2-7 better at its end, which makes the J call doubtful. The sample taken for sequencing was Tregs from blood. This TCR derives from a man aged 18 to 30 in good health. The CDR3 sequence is CASSPPAGGSYEQYF. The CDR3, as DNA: TGTGCCAGCTCACCACCGGCGGGGGGATCCTACGAGCAGTACTTC.